Listed below are T cell receptor beta chains from one sample, sequenced in a study of shared clonotypes between healthy human individuals. TCRdb keeps only in-frame clones here, not all; method: immunoSEQ multiplex PCR. The profile shows millions of clones, approximately 90% of them singletons. Material for sequencing was naive CD4+ T cells sorted from blood. The origin of the receptors is a young man in good health. The CDR3 runs from the conserved cysteine through the conserved F or W. D genes are given only for firm matches. The size of a clone is reported for some rows only, either as once, few or many, or as a class for expanded clones.

TRBV28	TRBJ2-7	TRBD1	-	TGTGCCAGCAGTTTGGGACAGGGCTTGAAGTACTTC	CASSLGQGLKYF
TRBV13	TRBJ2-7	TRBD1	-	TGTGCCAGCAGCCGGCAGGGGGCGTACGAGCAGTACTTC	CASSRQGAYEQYF
TRBV10-1	TRBJ2-2	-	-	TGCGCCAGCAGTCTGGGTTTGAACACCGGGGAGCTGTTTTTT	CASSLGLNTGELFF
TRBV11-2	TRBJ2-5	TRBD2	-	TGTGCCAGCAGCCCCGGACTAGCGGCCCAAGAGACCCAGTACTTC	CASSPGLAAQETQYF
TRBV5-1	TRBJ1-2	TRBD1	-	TGCGCCAGCACCTTAACCCTCCGGCCAGGGGGTTTACCTTATGGCTACACCTTC	CASTLTLRPGGLPYGYTF
TRBV6-5	TRBJ2-7	-	-	TGTGCCAGCACCCTGTCTTGGGGGCAAGACGAGCAGTACTTC	CASTLSWGQDEQYF
TRBV7-2	TRBJ1-4	-	-	TGTGCCAGCAGCTTAGGTATAGGTCCTAATGAAAAACTGTTTTTT	CASSLGIGPNEKLFF
TRBV7-3	TRBJ1-6	-	-	TGTGCCAGCAGCTTAAGCCCGTTGTCACCCCTCCACTTT	CASSLSPLSPLHF
TRBV6-9	TRBJ1-2	-	once	TGTGCCAGCAGACACGAGACAGAGAACTATGGCTACACCTTC	CASRHETENYGYTF
TRBV6-4	TRBJ2-2	TRBD2	-	TGTGCCAGCAGAAGGACTAGCGGGAGCGACACCGGGGAGCTGTTTTTT	CASRRTSGSDTGELFF